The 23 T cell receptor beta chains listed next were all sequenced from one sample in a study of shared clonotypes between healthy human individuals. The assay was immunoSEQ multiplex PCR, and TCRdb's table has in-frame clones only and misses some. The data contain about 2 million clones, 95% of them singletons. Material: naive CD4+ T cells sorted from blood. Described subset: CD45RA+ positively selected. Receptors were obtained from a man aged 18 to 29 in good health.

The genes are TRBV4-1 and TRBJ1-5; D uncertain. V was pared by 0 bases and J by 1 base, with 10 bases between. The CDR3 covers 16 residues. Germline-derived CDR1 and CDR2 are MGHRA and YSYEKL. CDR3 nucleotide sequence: TGCGCCAGCAGCCAAGAAGAGGGAAGAAGCAATCAGCCCCAGCATTTT. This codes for CASSQEEGRSNQPQHF.

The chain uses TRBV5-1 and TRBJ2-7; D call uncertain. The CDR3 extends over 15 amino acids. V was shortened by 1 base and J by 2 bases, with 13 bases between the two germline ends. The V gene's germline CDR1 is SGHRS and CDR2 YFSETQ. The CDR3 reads CASSLRAELAYEQYF. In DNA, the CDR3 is TGCGCCAGCAGCTTGAGGGCGGAACTGGCCTACGAGCAGTACTTC.

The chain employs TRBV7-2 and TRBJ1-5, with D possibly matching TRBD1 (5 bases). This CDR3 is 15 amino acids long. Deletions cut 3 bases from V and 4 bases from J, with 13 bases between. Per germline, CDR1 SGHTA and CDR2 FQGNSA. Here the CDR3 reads CASSFDGRANQPQHF. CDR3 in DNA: TGTGCCAGCAGCTTCGACGGCAGGGCTAATCAGCCCCAGCATTTT.

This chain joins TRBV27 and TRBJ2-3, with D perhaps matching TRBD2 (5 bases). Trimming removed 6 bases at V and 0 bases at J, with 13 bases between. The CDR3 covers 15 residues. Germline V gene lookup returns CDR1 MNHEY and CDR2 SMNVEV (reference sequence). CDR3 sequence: CASRPGKTSTDTQYF. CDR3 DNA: TGTGCCAGCAGGCCGGGGAAAACTAGCACAGATACGCAGTATTTT.

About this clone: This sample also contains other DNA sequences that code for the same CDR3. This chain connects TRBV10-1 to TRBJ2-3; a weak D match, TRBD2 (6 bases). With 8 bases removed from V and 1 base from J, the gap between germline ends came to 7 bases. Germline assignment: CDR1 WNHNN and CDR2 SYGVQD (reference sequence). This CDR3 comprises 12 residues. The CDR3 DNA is TGCGCCAGCTCGGGGGGCACAGATACGCAGTATTTT. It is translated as CASSGGTDTQYF.

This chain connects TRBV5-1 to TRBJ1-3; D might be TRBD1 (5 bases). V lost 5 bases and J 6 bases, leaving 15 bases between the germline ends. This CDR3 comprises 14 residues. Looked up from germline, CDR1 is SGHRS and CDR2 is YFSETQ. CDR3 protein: CASRGDDRLNTIYF. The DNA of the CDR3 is TGCGCCAGCAGGGGGGACGACCGACTAAACACCATATATTTT. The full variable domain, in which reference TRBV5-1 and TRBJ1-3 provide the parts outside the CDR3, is KAGVTQTPRYLIKTRGQQVTLSCSPISGHRSVSWYQQTPGQGLQFLFEYFSETQRNKGNFPGRFSGRQFSNSRSEMNVSTLELGDSALYLCASRGDDRLNTIYFGEGSWLTVV.

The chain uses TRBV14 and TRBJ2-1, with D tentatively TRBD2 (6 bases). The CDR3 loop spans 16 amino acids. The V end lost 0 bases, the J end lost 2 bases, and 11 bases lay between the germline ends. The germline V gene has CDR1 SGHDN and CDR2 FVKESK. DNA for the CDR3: TGTGCCAGCAGCCAAGATGGGGGGTCCACCTACAATGAGCAGTTCTTC. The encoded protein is CASSQDGGSTYNEQFF.

The CDR3 here is CASSVSGTGGKLFF. The CDR3 DNA is TGTGCCAGCAGTGTATCCGGGACAGGGGGGAAACTGTTTTTT. The chain employs TRBV28 and TRBJ1-4; 11 bases are shared with TRBD1. The germline CDR1 and CDR2 sequences are MDHEN and SYDVKM. The V gene end was trimmed by 5 bases and the J gene end by 11 bases; junction bases not matched to a gene: 7. The CDR3 has 14 residues.

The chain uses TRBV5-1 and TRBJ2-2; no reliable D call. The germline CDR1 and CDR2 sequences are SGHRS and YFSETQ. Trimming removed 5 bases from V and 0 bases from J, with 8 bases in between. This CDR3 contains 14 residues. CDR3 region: CASRSGPNTGELFF. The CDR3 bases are TGCGCCAGCAGGTCGGGTCCGAACACCGGGGAGCTGTTTTTT.

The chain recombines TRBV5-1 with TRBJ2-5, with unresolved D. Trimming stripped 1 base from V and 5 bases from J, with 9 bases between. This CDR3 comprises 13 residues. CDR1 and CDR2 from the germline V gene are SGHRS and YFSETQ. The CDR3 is CASSLSSTETQYF. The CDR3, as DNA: TGCGCCAGCAGCTTGTCTTCGACGGAGACCCAGTACTTC.

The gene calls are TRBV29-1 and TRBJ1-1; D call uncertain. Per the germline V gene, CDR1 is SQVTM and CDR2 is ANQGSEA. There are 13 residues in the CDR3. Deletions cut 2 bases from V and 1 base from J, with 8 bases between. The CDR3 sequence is CSVEKGRNTEAFF. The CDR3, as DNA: TGCAGCGTTGAAAAAGGGCGGAACACTGAAGCTTTCTTT.

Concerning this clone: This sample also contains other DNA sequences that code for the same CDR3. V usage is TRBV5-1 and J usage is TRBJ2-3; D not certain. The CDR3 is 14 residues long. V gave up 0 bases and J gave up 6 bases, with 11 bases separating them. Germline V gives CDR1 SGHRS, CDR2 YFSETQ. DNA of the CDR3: TGCGCCAGCAGCTTGGAGGGCCGTGGGGATACGCAGTATTTT. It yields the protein CASSLEGRGDTQYF.

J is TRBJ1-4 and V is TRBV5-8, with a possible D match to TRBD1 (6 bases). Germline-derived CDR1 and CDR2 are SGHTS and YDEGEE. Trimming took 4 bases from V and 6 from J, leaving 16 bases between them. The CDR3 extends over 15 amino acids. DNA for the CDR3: TGTGCCAGCAGCACAGGGACGGGCAAGGATGAAAAACTGTTTTTT. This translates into CASSTGTGKDEKLFF.

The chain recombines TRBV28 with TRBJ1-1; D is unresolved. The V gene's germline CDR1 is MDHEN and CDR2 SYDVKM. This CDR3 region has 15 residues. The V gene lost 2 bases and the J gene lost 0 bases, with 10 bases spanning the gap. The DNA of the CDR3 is TGTGCCAGCAGTTTAGCCCCGACCGTGAACACTGAAGCTTTCTTT. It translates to CASSLAPTVNTEAFF.

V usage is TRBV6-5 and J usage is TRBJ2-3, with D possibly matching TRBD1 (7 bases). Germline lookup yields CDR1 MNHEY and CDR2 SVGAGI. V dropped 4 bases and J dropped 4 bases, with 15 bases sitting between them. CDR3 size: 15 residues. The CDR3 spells CASSSPAGGSDTQYF. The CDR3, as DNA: TGTGCCAGCAGTTCCCCAGCAGGGGGGTCAGATACGCAGTATTTT.

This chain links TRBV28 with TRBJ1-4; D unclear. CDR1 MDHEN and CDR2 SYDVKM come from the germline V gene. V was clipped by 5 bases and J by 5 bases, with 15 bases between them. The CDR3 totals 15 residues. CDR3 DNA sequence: TGTGCCAGCAGTACCTTCTGGGAAGCCAATGAAAAACTGTTTTTT. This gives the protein CASSTFWEANEKLFF.

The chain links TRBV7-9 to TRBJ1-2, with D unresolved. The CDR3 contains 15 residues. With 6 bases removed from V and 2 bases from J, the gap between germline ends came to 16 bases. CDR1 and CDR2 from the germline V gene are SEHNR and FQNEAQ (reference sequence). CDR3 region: CASRESAGDNYGYTF. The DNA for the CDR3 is TGTGCCAGCAGGGAATCCGCGGGCGACAACTATGGCTACACCTTC.

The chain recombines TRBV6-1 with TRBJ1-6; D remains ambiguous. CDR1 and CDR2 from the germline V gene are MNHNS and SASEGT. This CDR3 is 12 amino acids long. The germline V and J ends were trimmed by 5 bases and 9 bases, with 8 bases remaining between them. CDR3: CASSFEASPLHF. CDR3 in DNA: TGTGCCAGCAGTTTCGAGGCTTCACCCCTCCACTTT.

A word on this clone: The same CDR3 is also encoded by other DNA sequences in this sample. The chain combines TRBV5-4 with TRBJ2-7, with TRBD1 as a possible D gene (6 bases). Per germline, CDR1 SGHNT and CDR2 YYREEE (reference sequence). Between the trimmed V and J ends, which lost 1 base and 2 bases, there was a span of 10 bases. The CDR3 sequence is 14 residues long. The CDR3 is CASSLTGTTYEQYF. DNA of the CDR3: TGTGCCAGCAGCTTGACAGGGACAACCTACGAGCAGTACTTC.

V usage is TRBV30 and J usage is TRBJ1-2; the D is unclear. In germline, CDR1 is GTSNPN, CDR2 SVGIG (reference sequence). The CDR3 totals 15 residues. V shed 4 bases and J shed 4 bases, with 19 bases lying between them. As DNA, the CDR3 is TGTGCCTGGACTCCAGTCACTTGGGCTGGCTATGGCTACACCTTC. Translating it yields CAWTPVTWAGYGYTF.

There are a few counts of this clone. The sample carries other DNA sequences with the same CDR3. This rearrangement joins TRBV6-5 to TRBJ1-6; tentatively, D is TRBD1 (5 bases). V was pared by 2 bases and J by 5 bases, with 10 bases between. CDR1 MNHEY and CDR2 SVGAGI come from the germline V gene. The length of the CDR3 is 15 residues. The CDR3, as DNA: TGTGCCAGCAGTTACGGGCAGGGCCATAATTCACCCCTCCACTTT. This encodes CASSYGQGHNSPLHF.

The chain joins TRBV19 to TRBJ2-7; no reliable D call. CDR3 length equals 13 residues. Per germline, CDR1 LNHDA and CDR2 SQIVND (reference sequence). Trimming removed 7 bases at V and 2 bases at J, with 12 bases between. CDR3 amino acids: CASMMDGTYEQYF. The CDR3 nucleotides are TGTGCCAGTATGATGGACGGTACCTACGAGCAGTACTTC.

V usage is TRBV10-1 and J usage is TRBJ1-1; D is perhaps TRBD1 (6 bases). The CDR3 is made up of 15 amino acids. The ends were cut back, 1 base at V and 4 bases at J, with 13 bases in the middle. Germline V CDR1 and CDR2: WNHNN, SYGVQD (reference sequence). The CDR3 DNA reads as TGCGCCAGCAGTGAGTATCTGGGGGCTGGCACTGAAGCTTTCTTT. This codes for CASSEYLGAGTEAFF.